This T cell receptor beta chain was captured by sequencing in a study of radiotherapy plus CTLA-4 blockade in lung cancer. Across the whole study: Objective responses were documented in over 15% of patients, with disease control in 25% to 35%.

Generated by immunoSEQ multiplex PCR, the TCRdb table keeps only in-frame clones and is missing some. The sample lists 39,000 or so clones, around three quarters seen once, with about 8.9% in the top ten. Germline CDR1 reads SGHVS; CDR2 reads FQNEAQ. This CDR3 comprises 16 residues. Between the trimmed V and J ends, which lost 5 bases and 0 bases, there was a span of 16 bases. Study-wide findings and caveats: Blood saw expansion of tumor-derived TCR clones after radiotherapy plus ipilimumab. Early clonal dynamics of blood T cells, together with interferon-beta, were reported as the best response predictor.

Note on this clone: The antigen remains unidentified.

CTLA-4 blockade with ipilimumab, together with focal radiation, was given to patients with chemo-refractory metastatic non-small-cell lung cancer. This clonotype originated in a human donor with non-small cell lung cancer who had stable disease on radiotherapy plus ipilimumab. Sequences were derived from peripheral blood, sampled from a patient treated with radiotherapy plus ipilimumab. V is TRBV7-8 and J is TRBJ1-1; unclear D gene. The chain's CDR3 is CASSPDGRTMNTEAFF. DNA of the CDR3: TGTGCCAGCAGCCCTGATGGACGGACCATGAACACTGAAGCTTTCTTT.